These 20 T cell receptor beta chains share one sample of origin, sequenced in a study of regulatory T cells in long-lasting Graves disease. To make TCR beta libraries, researchers used iRepertoire HTBI primers and Arm-PCR of CDR3 regions. Via MiXCR, TCRdb re-called the multiplex PCR reads, giving one row per CDR3 protein. The sample has 580,000 or so distinct CDR3 sequences, about 16% seen once; the top ten hold around 13%. Time point in this sample: newly diagnosed GD, antithyroid drugs for less than 3 months. Construction of the TCR library relied on RNA isolated from PBMCs. The sample was also reused in another study, on T cells in Graves' hyperthyroidism and ophthalmopathy.

Sample: peripheral blood mononuclear cells (PBMCs), taken at new diagnosis, from a patient treated with antithyroid drugs. These receptor sequences come from a young man with Graves disease.

This clonotype showed up just a few times. This chain links TRBV27 with TRBJ2-1; TRBD2 matches at 14 bases. CDR3 length: 17 residues. The germline CDR1 and CDR2 sequences are MNHEY and SMNVEV (reference sequence). The junction had 7 bases not matched to a gene; V was cut back by 3 bases and J by 6 bases. Here the CDR3 reads CASSFRGLAGGSNEQFF. The DNA of the CDR3 is TGTGCCAGCAGTTTCCGAGGACTAGCGGGAGGTTCCAATGAGCAGTTCTTC.

This clonotype was counted only a few times. J is TRBJ1-1 and V is TRBV28; TRBD1 matches 11 bases. CDR1 is MDHEN, CDR2 SYDVKM, per germline. Trimming removed 1 base from V and 1 base from J; junction bases left unmatched: 5. The CDR3 extends over 17 amino acids. The CDR3 sequence is CASSLSLGTGGNTEAFF. Here the CDR3 DNA reads TGTGCCAGCAGTTTATCCCTGGGGACAGGGGGGAACACTGAAGCTTTCTTT.

This clonotype was observed many times. The J gene is TRBJ2-1, the V gene TRBV6-1; D possibly corresponds to TRBD2 (6 bases). The CDR3 contains 17 residues. Germline V gene sequence: CDR1 MNHNS, CDR2 SASEGT. V was shortened by 1 base and J by 1 base, with 14 bases between the two germline ends. CDR3 coding DNA: TGTGCCAGCAGTGAAGATATCTCGGGGGAGTCCTACAATGAGCAGTTCTTC. This translates into CASSEDISGESYNEQFF.

The V and J genes are TRBV7-2 and TRBJ1-3; possibly TRBD1 for D (6 bases). Germline V gene data show CDR1 as SGHTA and CDR2 as FQGNSA. V was pared by 2 bases and J by 2 bases, with 13 bases between. This CDR3 comprises 16 residues. The CDR3, as DNA: TGTGCCAGCAGCTTATGGGGGGCGCCCACTGGAAACACCATATATTTT. It specifies CASSLWGAPTGNTIYF.

This clonotype turned up a few times. The V and J genes are TRBV5-1 and TRBJ2-2; perhaps TRBD1 as D (6 bases). This CDR3 contains 14 residues. V lost 4 bases to trimming and J lost 4 bases, with 11 bases between them. CDR1 is SGHRS and CDR2 is YFSETQ in the germline V gene. DNA for the CDR3: TGCGCCAGCAGCCCAGGGGTTTCCACCGGGGAGCTGTTTTTT. Its protein is CASSPGVSTGELFF.

The table lists this clonotype with many counts. The CDR3 sequence: CASSSGTSASRQYF. The CDR3 nucleotides are TGTGCCAGCAGTTCCGGGACTAGCGCTAGCAGGCAGTACTTC. J is TRBJ2-7 and V is TRBV27, with 10 nucleotides matching TRBD2. CDR1 and CDR2 (germline): MNHEY, SMNVEV (reference sequence). The CDR3 has 14 amino acids. V shed 4 bases and J 9 bases; nucleotides not matched to a gene: 9.

Regarding this clonotype: A much larger clone differs by one base, so this may be a read error. The rearrangement uses TRBV2 and TRBJ2-7; a weak D match, TRBD1 (6 bases). The CDR3 has 16 residues. CDR1 and CDR2 from the germline V gene are SNHLY and FYNNEI. CDR3 nucleotide sequence: TGTGCCGGCAGTGATTGGGGGCGTGAAGGGGCCTACGAGCAGTACTTC. This codes for CAGSDWGREGAYEQYF.

The table lists this clonotype with many counts. This chain connects TRBV12-3 or TRBV12-4 to TRBJ1-1, with D tentatively TRBD1 (5 bases). The CDR3 extends over 14 amino acids. Trimming pared 4 bases from V and 3 bases from J, leaving 12 bases between. Here the CDR3 reads CASSSDGAYTEAFF. The CDR3 DNA follows: TGTGCCAGCAGTTCAGACGGGGCCTACACTGAAGCTTTCTTT.

This clonotype came up many times. The chain combines TRBV30 with TRBJ1-4; tentative D call: TRBD1 (6 bases). Trimming stripped 0 bases from V and 1 base from J, with 9 bases between. Per germline, CDR1 GTSNPN and CDR2 SVGIG (reference sequence). The CDR3 loop spans 15 amino acids. CDR3 nucleotides: TGTGCCTGGAGTGTAGGGGGAGGAACTAATGAAAAACTGTTTTTT. Protein sequence: CAWSVGGGTNEKLFF.

This clonotype was recorded at least ten times. This sequence joins TRBV11-2 and TRBJ2-4, with 10 bases that match TRBD2. Germline V gives CDR1 SGHAT, CDR2 FQNNGV. The CDR3 loop spans 16 amino acids. V lost 3 bases, J lost 8 bases, and 10 bases stayed unmatched. DNA for the CDR3: TGTGCCAGCAGCTTGTCTAGCGGGAGCAGGGGGCACATTCAGTACTTC. Translating gives CASSLSSGSRGHIQYF.

This clonotype was seen repeatedly, ten times or more. The chain is built from TRBV2 and TRBJ1-5, with TRBD1 matching over 7 bases. V shed 9 bases, J shed 4 bases, and the junction held 12 bases outside the gene matches. The CDR3 contains 15 residues. CDR1 is SNHLY, CDR2 FYNNEI, per germline. The CDR3 coding sequence is TGTGCCAGTCATACAGACAGGGTTGCGAATCAGCCCCAGCATTTT. This sequence encodes CASHTDRVANQPQHF.

This clonotype came up many times. This sequence joins TRBV3-1 and TRBJ2-5; the D gene is possibly TRBD1 (5 bases). This CDR3 spans 14 amino acids. Between the trimmed V and J ends, which lost 0 bases and 7 bases, there was a span of 12 bases. Germline V gene data show CDR1 as LGHDT and CDR2 as YNNKEL (reference sequence). CDR3: CASSQDPLQGTQYF. As DNA, the CDR3 is TGTGCCAGCAGCCAAGACCCCCTTCAGGGGACCCAGTACTTC.

This clonotype was counted ten times or more. This chain links TRBV20-1 with TRBJ1-1; no clear D. Trimming removed 5 bases from V and 1 base from J, with 8 bases in between. Germline values: CDR1 DFQATT, CDR2 SNEGSKA (reference sequence). The CDR3 loop spans 12 amino acids. The CDR3 sequence is CSAPRRNTEAFF. CDR3 nucleotides: TGCAGTGCTCCCCGACGGAACACTGAAGCTTTCTTT.

In this sample, this clonotype turned up a few times. V gene TRBV7-6 combines with J gene TRBJ2-5; 11 positions agree with TRBD1. Germline V gives CDR1 SGHVS, CDR2 FNYEAQ. J lost 5 bases, V lost 5 bases, and 7 bases had no gene match. CDR3 length: 15 amino acids. For the CDR3, the DNA is TGTGCCAGCAGCCTCAGGACAGGGGGCTGGGAGACCCAGTACTTC. Amino acids: CASSLRTGGWETQYF. Full variable domain (remainder filled in from reference TRBV7-6 and TRBJ2-5): GAGVSQSPRYKVTKRGQDVALRCDPISGHVSLYWYRQALGQGPEFLTYFNYEAQQDKSGLPNDRFSAERPEGSISTLTIQRTEQRDSAMYRCASSLRTGGWETQYFGPGTRLLVL.

This clonotype was detected ten times or more. V usage is TRBV18 and J usage is TRBJ2-5; a possible D gene is TRBD2 (6 bases). This CDR3 has 13 amino acids. The V gene's germline CDR1 is KGHSH and CDR2 LQKENI. The V end lost 5 bases, the J end lost 5 bases, and 12 bases lay between the germline ends. The CDR3 sequence is CASSSLRGETQYF. For the CDR3, the DNA is TGTGCCAGCTCATCACTTCGGGGGGAGACCCAGTACTTC. The whole variable domain, filled in from reference TRBV18 and TRBJ2-5, reads NAGVMQNPRHLVRRRGQEARLRCSPMKGHSHVYWYRQLPEEGLKFMVYLQKENIIDESGMPKERFSAEFPKEGPSILRIQQVVRGDSAAYFCASSSLRGETQYFGPGTRLLVL.

In regard to this clonotype: A much larger clonotype is one base distant, so this may be a read error. The chain has TRBV11-1 and TRBJ2-5, with D perhaps TRBD2 (6 bases). The CDR3 is 14 residues long. Germline V gene lookup returns CDR1 SGHAT and CDR2 FQDESV (reference sequence). CDR3 sequence reads: CASRPRLVEETRYF. CDR3 in DNA: TGTGCCAGCAGGCCCCGACTAGTTGAAGAGACCCGGTACTTC.

With regard to this clonotype: Possible read error: a much larger clone is one base away. The chain combines TRBV30 with TRBJ1-5, with a tentative D call TRBD1 (6 bases). CDR3 length: 13 amino acids. The germline V gene encodes CDR1 GTSNPN and CDR2 SVGIG (reference sequence). As DNA, the CDR3 is TGTGCCTGGCGTGTTGGGGGCGTTCAGCCCCAGCATTTT. This translates into CAWRVGGVQPQHF.

This clonotype occurred a few times. The rearrangement joins TRBV30 to TRBJ2-1; D is unclear. Germline lookup yields CDR1 GTSNPN and CDR2 SVGIG (reference sequence). Trimming removed 0 bases from V and 9 bases from J, with 9 bases in between. The CDR3 totals 12 residues. In nucleotides, the CDR3 is TGTGCCTGGAGTGTCATGTGGGGTGAGCAGTTCTTC. Translation gives CAWSVMWGEQFF.

This clonotype occurred many times. For the CDR3, the DNA is TGTGCCAGCAGCCCAGCGTGGACAGGGCCAGCCTACGAGCAGTACTTC. Protein sequence: CASSPAWTGPAYEQYF. This chain links TRBV7-9 with TRBJ2-7; 8 bases are a match to TRBD1. Looked up from germline, CDR1 is SEHNR and CDR2 is FQNEAQ (reference sequence). V shed 5 bases and J 2 bases; nucleotides not matched to a gene: 11. This CDR3 has 16 amino acids.

This clonotype came up once. The V call is TRBV27, the J call TRBJ2-7; D unclear. Germline assignment: CDR1 MNHEY and CDR2 SMNVEV (reference sequence). The length of the CDR3 is 14 residues. Trimming left V 1 base short and J 2 bases short, with 9 bases between. In nucleotides, the CDR3 is TGTGCCAGCAGTTTATTTTCCAACCCCTACGAGCAGTACTTC. This codes for CASSLFSNPYEQYF.